This entry is about one TCR beta chain. As yet, its antigen is unknown. The treatment: roughly 18 received Ad26.COV2.S at low or high dose, single or two shots; 5 received placebo; per-sample allocation not given. All samples were drawn on day 63, counting from the first vaccine or placebo injection. At a Boston site, the person donating was an adult of 18-55 years. Trimming removed 7 bases at V and 4 bases at J, with 10 bases between. The germline V gene encodes CDR1 LNHDA and CDR2 SQIVND (reference sequence). This CDR3 spans 12 amino acids. These data are taken from a study of Ad26.COV2.S vaccination and SARS-CoV-2 variants. Overall study: Enrollment placed the donor in the COV1001 Ad26.COV2.S trial arm. General study findings and limits: There was reportedly substantial breadth in spike-specific CD8+ and CD4+ T cell responses after vaccination.

TCRdb's table, derived via immunoSEQ multiplex PCR, lists solely in-frame clones and lacks some. In the table there are 440,000 or so clones, 92% of which are singletons. This receptor was taken from a person between 18 and 59 years old who received the Ad26.COV2.S COVID-19 vaccine or a placebo. This chain connects TRBV19 to TRBJ1-1; D gene unclear. Sample: peripheral blood, taken in a trial of Ad26.COV2.S vaccine versus placebo. The CDR3: CASTPGGTEAFF. The CDR3 DNA reads TGTGCCAGTACCCCCGGTGGCACTGAAGCTTTCTTT. Combining the CDR3 with reference TRBV19 and TRBJ1-1 gives the whole variable domain DGGITQSPKYLFRKEGQNVTLSCEQNLNHDAMYWYRQDPGQGLRLIYYSQIVNDFQKGDIAEGYSVSREKKESFPLTVTSAQKNPTAFYLCASTPGGTEAFFGQGTRLTVV.